Sequencing of this T cell receptor (beta chain) was carried out in a study of tumor and adjacent non-tumor tissue in lung cancer. The sample holds one count of this clonotype. The antigen is not known. Relative to the germline gene, one junction end is altered; a read error may explain this. CDR1 SQVTM and CDR2 ANQGSEA come from the germline V gene. CDR3 length: 15 amino acids. This sample's RNA came from whole unsorted tissue. A modified ARM-PCR protocol with three rounds of nested PCR amplified TCRbeta. TCRdb reprocessed the multiplex PCR reads with MiXCR, giving one entry per CDR3 protein. This table holds roughly 93,000 distinct CDR3 sequences, around 71% found once. Study-level findings and limits: Compared with tumor, normal lung showed significantly lower TCR diversity.

This chain links TRBV29-1 with TRBJ2-7, with D perhaps matching TRBD2 (5 bases). Sample: lung tumor tissue. The clonotype was recovered from a man aged 55-75 years with non-small cell lung cancer. CDR3 sequence reads: CSVKHATISSYELYF. The CDR3 DNA reads TGCAGCGTTAAGCACGCGACTATAAGCTCCTATGAGCTGTACTTC.